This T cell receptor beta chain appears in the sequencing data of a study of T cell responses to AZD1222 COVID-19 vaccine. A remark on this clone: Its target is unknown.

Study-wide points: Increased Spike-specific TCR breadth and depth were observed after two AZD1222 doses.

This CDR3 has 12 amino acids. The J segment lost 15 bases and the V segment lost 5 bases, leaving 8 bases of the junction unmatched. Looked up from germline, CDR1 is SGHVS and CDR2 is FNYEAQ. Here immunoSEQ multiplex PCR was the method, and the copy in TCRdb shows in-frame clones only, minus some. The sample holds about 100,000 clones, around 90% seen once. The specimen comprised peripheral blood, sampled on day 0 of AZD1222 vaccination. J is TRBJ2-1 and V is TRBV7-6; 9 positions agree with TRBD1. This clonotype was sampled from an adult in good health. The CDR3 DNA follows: TGTGCCAGCAGCCAGGGGACAGGGTGGAGGTTCTTC. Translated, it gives CASSQGTGWRFF.